The next 18 T cell receptor beta chains were all read from a single sample in a study of spatial heterogeneity in lung cancer. TCRdb reanalysed the 5' RACE reads using MiXCR and keeps one entry per CDR3 protein. The sample lists some 54,000 distinct CDR3 sequences; around 6.7% were seen once. Sample time point: blood at routine non-recurrence follow-up after resection. The sequenced material consisted of unsorted whole RNA from tumor, nontumor lung or frozen PBMC. The sequences come from PBMCs, collected at follow-up. These receptors came from a female donor with early-stage non-small cell lung cancer.

The sample holds many counts of this clonotype. The genes are TRBV6-5 and TRBJ1-2; possibly TRBD1 for D (5 bases). Trimming left V 6 bases short and J 1 base short, with 12 bases between. CDR1 and CDR2 from the germline V gene are MNHEY and SVGAGI. The CDR3 contains 14 residues. The CDR3 sequence: CASSDSYINYGYTF. The CDR3 nucleotides read TGTGCCAGCAGCGACAGCTATATTAACTATGGCTACACCTTC.

This clonotype has ten or more counts. V usage is TRBV20-1 and J usage is TRBJ2-3, with 8 bases that match TRBD2. Per the germline V gene, CDR1 is DFQATT and CDR2 is SNEGSKA (reference sequence). The V and J ends lost 7 bases and 1 base, in that order; junction bases with no gene match: 4. This CDR3 is 13 amino acids long. The CDR3 region has the DNA TGCAGTGTTCCGGGGGGGGGCACAGATACGCAGTATTTT. Translation gives CSVPGGGTDTQYF.

CDR3 region: CASSDRGPASYEQYF. DNA of the CDR3: TGTGCCAGCAGTGACAGGGGACCGGCCTCCTACGAGCAGTACTTC. The V call is TRBV25-1, the J call TRBJ2-7, with D maybe TRBD1 (6 bases). This CDR3 has 15 residues. Trimming took off 3 bases at V and 0 bases at J, with 12 bases between the two ends. Germline lookup yields CDR1 MGHDK and CDR2 SYGVNS.

This clonotype was seen a few times. The J gene is TRBJ1-5, the V gene TRBV28; the D gene is possibly TRBD1 (5 bases). V was trimmed by 2 bases and J by 5 bases, leaving 16 bases between them. CDR1 and CDR2 (germline): MDHEN, SYDVKM. This CDR3 has 16 amino acids. CDR3 loop: CASSLLGGRSHQPQHF. As DNA, the CDR3 is TGTGCCAGCAGTTTACTCGGGGGTCGATCTCATCAGCCCCAGCATTTT. Supplemented by reference TRBV28 and TRBJ1-5, the full variable domain reads DVKVTQSSRYLVKRTGEKVFLECVQDMDHENMFWYRQDPGLGLRLIYFSYDVKMKEKGDIPEGYSVSREKKERFSLILESASTNQTSMYLCASSLLGGRSHQPQHFGDGTRLSIL.

This clonotype was recorded at least ten times. The CDR3 region has the DNA TGCAGTGCGCCCTCCGGGACAGGGGCTGAGACCCAGTACTTC. Translated, it gives CSAPSGTGAETQYF. This rearrangement joins TRBV20-1 to TRBJ2-5; 10 nucleotides align to TRBD1. The CDR3 runs to 14 residues. J gave up 5 bases and V 6 bases, and 9 bases lay outside the gene matches. Germline loops: CDR1 DFQATT, CDR2 SNEGSKA (reference sequence).

This clonotype was seen repeatedly, ten times or more. The chain combines TRBV19 with TRBJ2-6; D perhaps matches TRBD1 (5 bases). The ends were cut back, 6 bases at V and 2 bases at J, with 11 bases in the middle. CDR3 length: 15 amino acids. Germline CDR1 and CDR2: LNHDA and SQIVND (reference sequence). The CDR3 sequence: CASRSRVAGANVLTF. DNA of the CDR3: TGTGCCAGTAGAAGCAGGGTCGCTGGGGCCAACGTCCTGACTTTC.

Many counts were recorded for this clonotype. This chain connects TRBV12-3 or TRBV12-4 to TRBJ2-2; the D call may be TRBD1 or TRBD2 (5 bases each). This CDR3 is built from 14 residues. V was clipped by 6 bases and J by 3 bases, with 11 bases between them. The DNA of the CDR3 is TGTGCCAGCAGGTGGGACGGTGACACCGGGGAGCTGTTTTTT. Its protein is CASRWDGDTGELFF.

A few counts support this clonotype. This chain links TRBV10-3 with TRBJ2-3; D remains unclear. CDR1 is ENHRY and CDR2 is SYGVKD in the germline V gene. The V gene lost 2 bases and the J gene lost 7 bases, with 4 bases spanning the gap. The CDR3 has 11 amino acids. The CDR3 loop reads CAISERNTQYF. DNA for the CDR3: TGTGCCATCAGTGAGAGGAATACGCAGTATTTT.

This clonotype occurred many times. The chain is built from TRBV6-1 and TRBJ1-4, with a possible D match to TRBD1 (5 bases). The V end lost 7 bases, the J end lost 5 bases, and 8 bases lay between the germline ends. The CDR3 covers 12 residues. Germline V gives CDR1 MNHNS, CDR2 SASEGT. The CDR3 region has the DNA TGTGCCAGCATCCGGGGGAATGAAAAACTGTTTTTT. Translated, it gives CASIRGNEKLFF.

There are a few counts of this clonotype. The rearrangement links TRBV14 to TRBJ1-4; D is possibly TRBD1 (5 bases). The CDR3 runs 17 residues. The germline V and J ends were trimmed by 3 bases and 0 bases, with 14 bases remaining between them. Germline V gene sequence: CDR1 SGHDN, CDR2 FVKESK. The CDR3 DNA follows: TGTGCCAGCAGCCAGAGGGGTCAGTCTTCAACTAATGAAAAACTGTTTTTT. Amino acids: CASSQRGQSSTNEKLFF.

This clonotype was counted at least ten times. The chain uses TRBV7-6 and TRBJ2-3; D is uncertain. Trimming pared 5 bases from V and 0 bases from J, leaving 3 bases between. This CDR3 has 12 residues. The germline gives CDR1 SGHVS, CDR2 FNYEAQ. The CDR3 region has the DNA TGTGCCAGCAGCGTCAGCACAGATACGCAGTATTTT. Its translation is CASSVSTDTQYF.

The rearrangement joins TRBV20-1 to TRBJ1-1; D may be TRBD1 (5 bases). With 0 bases removed from V and 3 bases from J, the gap between germline ends came to 14 bases. Germline lookup yields CDR1 DFQATT and CDR2 SNEGSKA (reference sequence). The CDR3 runs to 15 residues. The CDR3 sequence: CSARDPQGGDTEAFF. CDR3 in DNA: TGCAGTGCTAGAGATCCCCAGGGTGGGGACACTGAAGCTTTCTTT.

This sequence joins TRBV28 and TRBJ1-4; D is unresolved. Trimming removed 2 bases from V and 7 bases from J, with 8 bases in between. Germline values: CDR1 MDHEN, CDR2 SYDVKM. This CDR3 comprises 13 residues. DNA of the CDR3: TGTGCCAGCAGTTTACAACTCTTTGAAAAACTGTTTTTT. Translated, it gives CASSLQLFEKLFF.

The chain combines TRBV6-2 or TRBV6-3 with TRBJ2-5, with TRBD1 identical over 9 bases. CDR3 length: 15 amino acids. In germline, CDR1 is MNHEY, CDR2 SVGEGT. V was pared by 6 bases and J by 5 bases, with 10 bases of the junction left unmatched. In DNA, the CDR3 is TGTGCCAGCAGCCACCGGGACAGGGCAGGGGAGACCCAGTACTTC. Its translation: CASSHRDRAGETQYF.

This clonotype was counted ten times or more. This sequence joins TRBV4-2 and TRBJ1-2, with D possibly TRBD1 on 5 matching bases. This CDR3 has 14 residues. Trimming removed 0 bases at V and 5 bases at J, with 10 bases between. Germline V gene sequence: CDR1 LGHNA, CDR2 YNFKEQ. CDR3 loop: CASSQELGEYGYTF. The CDR3 nucleotides read TGTGCCAGCAGCCAAGAGCTGGGGGAGTATGGCTACACCTTC.

The chain has TRBV7-9 and TRBJ2-6; D uncertain. The CDR3 runs 15 residues. Germline CDR1 reads SEHNR; CDR2 reads FQNEAQ (reference sequence). Trimming shortened V by 5 bases and J by 1 base, and 9 bases separated the two germline ends. CDR3 sequence reads: CASSPQSSGANVLTF. For the CDR3, the DNA is TGTGCCAGCAGCCCGCAGAGTTCTGGGGCCAACGTCCTGACTTTC.

This clonotype occurred many times. The chain joins TRBV5-1 to TRBJ2-6; D may be TRBD1 (6 bases). Germline V gene data show CDR1 as SGHRS and CDR2 as YFSETQ. The V gene lost 2 bases and the J gene lost 2 bases, with 8 bases spanning the gap. The CDR3 has 15 amino acids. CDR3 loop: CASSLKGAGANVLTF. CDR3 in DNA: TGCGCCAGCAGCTTAAAGGGGGCTGGGGCCAACGTCCTGACTTTC.

At least ten counts were recorded for this clonotype. The chain combines TRBV18 with TRBJ1-1; 7 bases fit TRBD1. The germline V gene has CDR1 KGHSH and CDR2 LQKENI. This CDR3 is 14 amino acids long. V shed 3 bases, J shed 1 base, and the junction held 2 bases outside the gene matches. DNA of the CDR3: TGTGCCAGCTCACCCCGGACAGGGAACACTGAAGCTTTCTTT. It encodes CASSPRTGNTEAFF.